These 27 T cell receptor beta chains share one sample of origin, sequenced in a study of blood T cell repertoires in COVID-19 (dated by TCRdb to the early 2020s). The library relied on the immunoSEQ multiplex PCR assay. Entries here come from immuneACCESS through TCRdb and include only in-frame sequences with V and J called. Some clones fail to appear in such tables; in the studies checked, an unresolved V gene covers under half of the shortfall, and the cause of the remainder is unknown. Across this sample there are 150,000 to 200,000 clones, with roughly 84% seen only once. The ten largest clones add up to 1% to 1.5% of the sample. Material: PBMCs or T cells enriched from blood (not recorded which). The receptor set was obtained from a human donor with acute COVID-19. The donor label of this sample is uncertain.

This clone has more than one count but fewer than ten. The CDR3 is CASSAWGPHSSTDTQYF. In DNA, the CDR3 is TGTGCCAGTAGTGCTTGGGGGCCCCACTCTTCCACAGATACGCAGTATTTT. The chain combines TRBV19 with TRBJ2-3; D might be TRBD1 (6 bases). The germline V and J ends were trimmed by 5 bases and 2 bases, with 20 bases remaining between them. Germline CDR1 reads LNHDA; CDR2 reads SQIVND (reference sequence). The CDR3 is 17 amino acids.

This chain links TRBV29-1 with TRBJ1-1; 8 positions match TRBD1. Per germline, CDR1 SQVTM and CDR2 ANQGSEA. V lost 6 bases, J lost 5 bases, and 5 bases stayed unmatched. The CDR3 totals 12 residues. Here the CDR3 DNA reads TGCAGCGTCAGGGGGCGGGAGACTGAAGCTTTCTTT. Protein: CSVRGRETEAFF.

The rearrangement joins TRBV4-3 to TRBJ2-1; 12 nucleotides align to TRBD2. Germline CDR1 LGHNA, CDR2 YSLEER. The CDR3 loop spans 16 amino acids. The ends lost 5 bases at V and 4 bases at J; junction bases unmatched: 6. Written as DNA, the CDR3 is TGCGCCAGCAGCGCGAGACTAGCGGGGGTATACAATGAGCAGTTCTTC. It translates to CASSARLAGVYNEQFF.

The chain links TRBV27 to TRBJ2-3; tentative D call: TRBD1 (5 bases). The V end was cut by 6 bases, the J end by 5 bases, with 18 bases between. Germline V gene sequence: CDR1 MNHEY, CDR2 SMNVEV (reference sequence). The CDR3 is 15 amino acids. CDR3 sequence reads: CASSPGRLKQDTQYF. The CDR3 DNA sequence: TGTGCCAGCAGCCCAGGGCGGTTAAAACAAGATACGCAGTATTTT.

The J gene is TRBJ2-2, the V gene TRBV24-1, with D possibly TRBD1 on 5 matching bases. V lost 3 bases and J lost 1, with 11 bases in between. Germline lookup yields CDR1 KGHDR and CDR2 SFDVKD. This CDR3 comprises 16 residues. CDR3 protein: CATSDEGVKNTGELFF. The DNA of the CDR3 is TGTGCCACCAGTGATGAAGGGGTGAAGAACACCGGGGAGCTGTTTTTT.

V is TRBV5-8 and J is TRBJ2-5; 10 bases match TRBD2. CDR3 length equals 15 residues. Germline lookup yields CDR1 SGHTS and CDR2 YDEGEE. The junction had 7 bases not matched to a gene; V was cut back by 4 bases and J by 4 bases. CDR3 sequence reads: CASSTLAGVRETQYF. DNA of the CDR3: TGTGCCAGCAGCACCCTAGCGGGGGTTCGAGAGACCCAGTACTTC. The full variable domain, completed using reference TRBV5-8 and TRBJ2-5, is EAGVTQSPTHLIKTRGQQATLRCSPISGHTSVYWYQQALGLGLQFLLWYDEGEERNRGNFPPRFSGRQFPNYSSELNVNALELEDSALYLCASSTLAGVRETQYFGPGTRLLVL.

The chain uses TRBV6-6 and TRBJ2-3; 15 bases are a match to TRBD2. V trimming: 5 bases; J trimming: 5 bases; junction bases outside the gene matches: 5. Germline V gene lookup returns CDR1 MNHNY and CDR2 SVGAGI (reference sequence). The CDR3 spans 16 residues. The CDR3, as DNA: TGTGCCAGCAGTCGGACTAGCGGGGGGGCAGGAGATACGCAGTATTTT. Translation: CASSRTSGGAGDTQYF.

This chain links TRBV7-9 with TRBJ2-3; weak D call: TRBD1 (5 bases). Deletions cut 4 bases from V and 5 bases from J, with 13 bases between. The CDR3 is 14 residues long. Germline values: CDR1 SEHNR, CDR2 FQNEAQ (reference sequence). The DNA of the CDR3 is TGTGCCAGCAGCTCCATAAGGGGTGGAGATACGCAGTATTTT. Amino acid sequence: CASSSIRGGDTQYF.

The V gene is TRBV11-2, the J gene TRBJ2-5; D may be TRBD1 (5 bases). The CDR3 runs 15 residues. CDR1 is SGHAT and CDR2 is FQNNGV in the germline V gene. Trimming removed 0 bases at V and 5 bases at J, with 13 bases between. CDR3 coding DNA: TGTGCCAGCAGCTTAGAACGGGCAGGGCAGGAGACCCAGTACTTC. Translation: CASSLERAGQETQYF.

The V gene is TRBV29-1, the J gene TRBJ2-5; D possibly corresponds to TRBD2 (6 bases). The ends were cut back, 4 bases at V and 2 bases at J, with 14 bases in the middle. This CDR3 is built from 14 residues. The germline gives CDR1 SQVTM, CDR2 ANQGSEA. The CDR3: CSVAREVLQETQYF. CDR3 in DNA: TGCAGCGTTGCCAGGGAGGTCCTTCAAGAGACCCAGTACTTC.

This chain uses TRBV7-2 with TRBJ2-2, with 9 bases aligning to TRBD2. CDR1 is SGHTA and CDR2 is FQGNSA in the germline V gene. J lost 8 bases, V lost 2 bases, and 12 bases had no gene match. The CDR3 is 17 amino acids. This CDR3 reads CASSLQRGARRGGELFF. Written as DNA, the CDR3 is TGTGCCAGCAGCTTACAGCGGGGGGCACGCCGGGGAGGGGAGCTGTTTTTT. The variable domain in full, completed from reference TRBV7-2 and TRBJ2-2, reads GAGVSQSPSNKVTEKGKDVELRCDPISGHTALYWYRQSLGQGLEFLIYFQGNSAPDKSGLPSDRFSAERTGGSVSTLTIQRTQQEDSAVYLCASSLQRGARRGGELFFGEGSRLTVL.

This chain links TRBV5-1 with TRBJ1-1; D call uncertain. CDR3 length: 14 residues. Germline V gives CDR1 SGHRS, CDR2 YFSETQ. Deletions cut 2 bases from V and 0 bases from J, with 8 bases between. The CDR3 DNA reads TGCGCCAGCAGCTTCGGTAAAGTGAACACTGAAGCTTTCTTT. Encoded protein: CASSFGKVNTEAFF.

The J gene is TRBJ2-7, the V gene TRBV12-3 or TRBV12-4; the D gene is possibly TRBD1 (5 bases). The CDR3 is 13 residues long. V was cut by 3 bases and J by 9 bases, with 15 bases left in between. CDR3 region: CASSLKDTGRQYF. The CDR3 DNA sequence: TGTGCCAGCAGTTTGAAGGACACCGGACGGCAGTACTTC.

V and J are TRBV28 and TRBJ2-1; 7 bases fit TRBD1. The J segment lost 8 bases and the V segment lost 3 bases, leaving 13 bases of the junction unmatched. Germline CDR1 is MDHEN and CDR2 is SYDVKM. This CDR3 is built from 16 residues. This chain's CDR3 is CASSFGRAGGEYEQFF. The CDR3 DNA reads as TGTGCCAGCAGTTTTGGTCGGGCAGGGGGAGAATATGAGCAGTTCTTC.

The V and J genes are TRBV2 and TRBJ2-7; TRBD2 agrees at 9 bases. Per the germline V gene, CDR1 is SNHLY and CDR2 is FYNNEI. The CDR3 spans 15 residues. Germline trimming cut 3 bases from V and 4 bases from J; bases unmatched to any gene: 7. CDR3 in DNA: TGTGCCAGCAGTGACCCGCTAGCGGGGTTGTACGAGCAGTACTTC. Translating it yields CASSDPLAGLYEQYF.

The chain employs TRBV4-3 and TRBJ2-6, with a tentative D call TRBD1 (6 bases). CDR1 LGHNA and CDR2 YSLEER come from the germline V gene. The length of the CDR3 is 16 residues. Trimming cost V 4 bases and J 0 bases, with 10 bases left between them. CDR3 DNA sequence: TGCGCCAGCAGCCCAGGGGCGTCCTCTGGGGCCAACGTCCTGACTTTC. Translating gives CASSPGASSGANVLTF.

The chain joins TRBV19 to TRBJ2-7; D possibly corresponds to TRBD1 (5 bases). V was cut by 2 bases and J by 1 base, with 9 bases left in between. CDR3 length equals 14 residues. CDR1 is LNHDA and CDR2 is SQIVND in the germline V gene (reference sequence). The CDR3: CASSIRGMSYEQYF. DNA of the CDR3: TGTGCCAGTAGTATAAGGGGAATGTCCTACGAGCAGTACTTC.

The chain carries TRBV4-3 and TRBJ2-3; TRBD1 might be the D (6 bases). Deletions cut 1 base from V and 1 base from J, with 9 bases between. From germline, CDR1 is LGHNA and CDR2 YSLEER. This CDR3 has 15 residues. CDR3 sequence: CASSQVQGRTDTQYF. DNA of the CDR3: TGCGCCAGCAGCCAAGTACAGGGTCGCACAGATACGCAGTATTTT.

This clone has only a few counts. The gene calls are TRBV4-1 and TRBJ2-1, with TRBD2 matching over 14 bases. The junction had 5 bases not matched to a gene; V was cut back by 9 bases and J by 7 bases. Germline V gene sequence: CDR1 MGHRA, CDR2 YSYEKL. This CDR3 has 14 residues. CDR3 sequence reads: CASRLAGGLNEQFF. CDR3 in DNA: TGCGCCAGTCGACTAGCGGGGGGGCTTAATGAGCAGTTCTTC.

The gene calls are TRBV30 and TRBJ2-1; 8 positions agree with TRBD2. This CDR3 comprises 13 residues. Germline loops: CDR1 GTSNPN, CDR2 SVGIG (reference sequence). V was pared by 1 base and J by 7 bases, with 3 bases of the junction left unmatched. The CDR3 DNA is TGTGCCTGGAGTGACGGGGGGGCGAATGAGCAGTTCTTC. Encoded protein: CAWSDGGANEQFF.

The V gene is TRBV7-2, the J gene TRBJ1-1; no clear D gene. The germline V gene has CDR1 SGHTA and CDR2 FQGNSA. Trimming left V 3 bases short and J 0 bases short, with 8 bases between. The CDR3 has 14 residues. The CDR3 sequence is CASSFPGMNTEAFF. DNA for the CDR3: TGTGCCAGCAGCTTCCCGGGAATGAACACTGAAGCTTTCTTT.

The chain links TRBV9 to TRBJ1-4, with TRBD1 as a possible D gene (5 bases). The CDR3 length is 16 residues. V lost 4 bases to trimming and J lost 5 bases, with 18 bases between them. Germline V gene lookup returns CDR1 SGDLS and CDR2 YYNGEE. CDR3 sequence (DNA): TGTGCCAGCAGCATAGGGACTGGCGCGACGAATGAAAAACTGTTTTTT. As protein: CASSIGTGATNEKLFF.

The chain combines TRBV5-6 with TRBJ1-1, with 7 bases identical to TRBD1. The CDR3 runs 14 residues. The J segment lost 3 bases and the V segment lost 4 bases, leaving 6 bases of the junction unmatched. Per germline, CDR1 SGHDT and CDR2 YYEEEE. The CDR3 protein is CASSQGQLDTEAFF. In DNA, the CDR3 is TGTGCCAGCAGCCAGGGACAGTTGGACACTGAAGCTTTCTTT.

In DNA form, the CDR3 reads TGTGCCAGCAGTTACTTCGGCCTAGCGGGGCCAAACATTCAGTACTTC. Translating gives CASSYFGLAGPNIQYF. The rearrangement uses TRBV6-2 or TRBV6-3 and TRBJ2-4; 9 positions agree with TRBD2. V was clipped by 1 base and J by 6 bases; unmatched bases: 7. Germline assignment: CDR1 MNHEY and CDR2 SVGEGT. There are 16 residues in the CDR3.

The chain employs TRBV19 and TRBJ1-1; D unresolved. The V end was cut by 5 bases, the J end by 3 bases, with 16 bases between. CDR3 size: 15 residues. Germline CDR1 LNHDA, CDR2 SQIVND (reference sequence). The CDR3 region has the DNA TGTGCCAGTAGTGTCGGTGGCCCCCGGGACACTGAAGCTTTCTTT. Amino acids: CASSVGGPRDTEAFF.

The V and J genes are TRBV11-2 and TRBJ1-6, with D maybe TRBD1 (5 bases). From germline, CDR1 is SGHAT and CDR2 FQNNGV. V lost 1 base, J lost 8 bases, and 9 bases lay in between. CDR3 length: 14 amino acids. CDR3 amino acids: CASSLGQWYSPLHF. The CDR3 DNA reads as TGTGCCAGCAGCTTAGGACAGTGGTATTCACCCCTCCACTTT. Variable domain in full (rest from reference TRBV11-2 and TRBJ1-6): EAGVAQSPRYKIIEKRQSVAFWCNPISGHATLYWYQQILGQGPKLLIQFQNNGVVDDSQLPKDRFSAERLKGVDSTLKIQPAKLEDSAVYLCASSLGQWYSPLHFGNGTRLTVT.

A few counts support this clone. This chain links TRBV14 with TRBJ1-6; 11 nucleotides match TRBD1. This CDR3 has 15 amino acids. Losses at the gene ends were 6 bases for V and 10 bases for J; bases not matched to a gene: 8. The germline V gene encodes CDR1 SGHDN and CDR2 FVKESK. The CDR3 DNA sequence: TGTGCCAGCAGTCACCGGGACAGGGGGATCTCACCCCTCCACTTT. Its protein product is CASSHRDRGISPLHF.